The entry below gives a single T cell receptor beta chain sequence along with its context. The target of this receptor is not known. No base quality values were provided; no much bigger clone lies one nucleotide off. This sample was included in a study of vaccination effects on CD4 cells after COVID-19 (dated by TCRdb to between 2021 and 2024). Study-wide context: Participants received two doses of either the BNT162b2 or the mRNA-1273 mRNA SARS-CoV-2 vaccine. Pre-vaccine samples were collected from a couple of convalescent patients 16 days and one week before the first dose, corresponding to 142 and 148 days after COVID-19 diagnosis. SARS-CoV-2 spike-specific CD4+ TCR repertoires from before and after mRNA vaccination were compared in COVID-19 convalescent patients and in infection-naive vaccine recipients. The full study included over 8 COVID-19 convalescent patients and a few SARS-CoV-2-naive healthy vaccine recipients. Cultures from other donors in the study were sequenced with the Oncomine TCR Beta short-read assay on an Illumina iSeq 100.

Relative to germline, V is 4 bases shorter and J is 0 bases shorter, with 10 bases between their ends. Inclusive of the bounding cysteine and phenylalanine, the CDR3 is 15 residues long. Only CDR3 DNA is held: 45 bases, read in frame from base 1. As encoded in the germline V gene (reference sequence), CDR1 is LNHNV while CDR2 is YYDKDF. Library preparation employed the immunoSEQ multiplex PCR assay. DNA from the cultured and isolated CD4+ T cells underwent TCR beta CDR3 sequencing. The source study handled its data this way. Non-productive TCR sequences were removed and reads were trimmed to the CDR3 region, keeping CDR3s of at least 7 amino acids. Antigen-specific clonotypes were identified using the MANAFEST web app by comparison of expansion in peptide wells against reference cultures. To count as positive, a clone had to show expansion at FDR<0.05 compared with the reference and with all other wells, an odds ratio above 5, and a frequency above 0.1% in two replicate wells. Cross-reactive clonotypes were defined as significantly expanded in SARS-CoV-2 spike wells and in at least one common cold coronavirus spike condition. CDR3 similarity was assessed by Levenshtein distance using the stringdist R package, and unrooted trees were constructed with ape in R 3.6.1. TCRdb obtained this table from immuneACCESS and retained in-frame rearrangements with V and J assigned. These tables miss some clones; where compared with another copy, unresolved V genes account for less than half of the shortfall, and the remainder is unexplained. That table gives V, J and clone size, and the DNA gave D and trimming. The sample table lists around 49,000 clones, roughly four fifths of them with a count of one. About 32% of the sample is in the top ten clones.

General study outcomes and caveats: Both infection-induced and vaccine-induced clones contracted markedly at late post-vaccination timepoints, which is consistent with waning T cell responses. Limitations of the study were the small number of convalescent patients and the absence of early post-infection timepoints. In convalescent patients, the post-vaccine spike-reactive repertoire consisted mainly of new vaccine-induced clones, largely distinct from infection-induced clones.

In the ViraFEST assay, PBMC were stimulated with viral peptide pools, and antigen-specific CD4+ T cell clonotypes were then identified by expansion using TCR sequencing. After 10 days of culture, CD4+ T cells were isolated with the EasySep CD4+ T cell isolation kit. PCR-confirmed SARS-CoV-2 infection had occurred in convalescent patients between March and December 2020, before the Alpha, Beta and Delta variants emerged in the United States. Each well held fewer than 2.5 million PBMC cultured in IMDM containing roughly 5% human AB serum, 10 IU/ml IL-2 and gentamicin, along with roughly 10 ug/ml peptides. On days 3 and 7, half of the culture medium was replaced with fresh IL-2-containing medium. Unless noted otherwise, every peptide stimulation condition was grown in triplicate wells. PBMC were separated from whole blood using Ficoll-Paque Plus gradient centrifugation and were then either cryopreserved at -140C or used fresh. The QIAamp micro DNA kit was used to extract genomic DNA from the cultured CD4+ T cells.

This sequence originates from a human donor who had a prior SARS-CoV-2 infection. In this chain, TRBV15 is recombined with TRBJ2-1, and possibly TRBD1, on 5 matching bases. This material consisted of CD4+ T cells from PBMCs cultured with a peptide pool, taken before COVID-19 vaccination. The CDR3 in this case is CATSKEDSSYNEQFF. The DNA reads as follows: TGTGCCACCAGCAAAGAAGACAGCTCCTACAATGAGCAGTTCTTC.